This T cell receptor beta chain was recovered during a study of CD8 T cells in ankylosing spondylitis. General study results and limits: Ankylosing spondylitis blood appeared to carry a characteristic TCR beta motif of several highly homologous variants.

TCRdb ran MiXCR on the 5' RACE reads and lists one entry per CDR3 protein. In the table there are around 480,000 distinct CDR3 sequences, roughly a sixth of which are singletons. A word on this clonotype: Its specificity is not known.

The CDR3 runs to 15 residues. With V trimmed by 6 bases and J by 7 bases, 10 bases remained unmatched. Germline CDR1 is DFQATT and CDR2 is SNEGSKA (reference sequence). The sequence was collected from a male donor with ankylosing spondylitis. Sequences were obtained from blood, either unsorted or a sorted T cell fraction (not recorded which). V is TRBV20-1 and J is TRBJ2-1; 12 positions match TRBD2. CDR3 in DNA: TGCAGTGCCCCCAGACTAGCGGGAGTAGGGAATGAGCAGTTCTTC. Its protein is CSAPRLAGVGNEQFF.